Shown below are 26 T cell receptor beta chains from a single sample sequenced in a study of blood T cell repertoires in COVID-19. Profiled with immunoSEQ multiplex PCR; TCRdb holds only in-frame clones, not every one. The data contain about 440,000 clones, approximately 90% of them singletons. The sequencing sample was made of peripheral blood. All receptors derive from a woman in her forties or fifties with COVID-19, enrolled during active disease.

This clone was observed once. The chain carries TRBV6-5 and TRBJ2-7, with 7 positions matching TRBD1. Losses at the gene ends were 10 bases for V and 6 bases for J; bases not matched to a gene: 12. Germline values: CDR1 MNHEY, CDR2 SVGAGI. The CDR3 consists of 13 residues. The CDR3 sequence is CATRSDRVIEQYF. The CDR3 DNA reads TGTGCCACCAGATCTGACAGGGTGATCGAGCAGTACTTC.

The V gene is TRBV27, the J gene TRBJ1-6, with a tentative D call TRBD1 (6 bases). V was shortened by 6 bases and J by 7 bases, with 10 bases between the two germline ends. Germline-derived CDR1 and CDR2 are MNHEY and SMNVEV (reference sequence). This CDR3 has 13 residues. The CDR3 protein is CASSERGNSPLHF. The CDR3 nucleotides read TGTGCCAGCAGCGAAAGGGGGAATTCACCCCTCCACTTT.

This clone was counted once. The chain employs TRBV6-5 and TRBJ2-1, with 9 bases identical to TRBD2. CDR1 and CDR2 (germline): MNHEY, SVGAGI. Germline trimming cut 7 bases from V and 10 bases from J; bases unmatched to any gene: 11. The CDR3 extends over 14 amino acids. This CDR3 is CASTSTGGGAEQFF. The CDR3 coding sequence is TGTGCCAGCACCTCCACTGGCGGGGGGGCCGAGCAGTTCTTC.

The rearrangement joins TRBV6-5 to TRBJ2-3; 9 bases line up with TRBD1. With V trimmed by 2 bases and J by 5 bases, 5 bases remained unmatched. Germline CDR1 is MNHEY and CDR2 is SVGAGI. The CDR3 length is 15 residues. In nucleotides, the CDR3 is TGTGCCAGCAGTTACCCCACAGGGGGCGGAGATACGCAGTATTTT. Amino acid sequence: CASSYPTGGGDTQYF.

This clone was seen only once. V usage is TRBV14 and J usage is TRBJ1-2; 9 nucleotides align to TRBD1. The CDR3 is 15 residues long. Losses at the gene ends were 4 bases for V and 4 bases for J; bases not matched to a gene: 7. CDR1 and CDR2 (germline): SGHDN, FVKESK. The chain's CDR3 is CASSPWTGAGYGYTF. For the CDR3, the DNA is TGTGCCAGCAGCCCGTGGACAGGGGCCGGCTATGGCTACACCTTC.

This chain joins TRBV12-3 or TRBV12-4 and TRBJ2-1; TRBD2 is a possible D gene (5 bases). The CDR3 is 13 residues long. The V end was cut by 7 bases, the J end by 6 bases, with 13 bases between. The CDR3 coding sequence is TGTGCCAGCACCCGAGGGCGGAGCAATGAGCAGTTCTTC. This translates into CASTRGRSNEQFF.

The chain uses TRBV2 and TRBJ2-7; tentative D call: TRBD1 (6 bases). V lost 9 bases and J lost 3, with 15 bases in between. This CDR3 comprises 13 residues. Looked up from germline, CDR1 is SNHLY and CDR2 is FYNNEI. CDR3 DNA: TGTGCCAGGGGAACGGGACAAAACTACGAGCAGTACTTC. Protein: CARGTGQNYEQYF.

The chain employs TRBV6-6 and TRBJ1-2, with D possibly matching TRBD1 (5 bases). The length of the CDR3 is 12 residues. Trimming left V 5 bases short and J 5 bases short, with 9 bases between. CDR1 MNHNY and CDR2 SVGAGI come from the germline V gene (reference sequence). CDR3 sequence: CASSTGTYGYTF. In DNA, the CDR3 is TGTGCCAGCAGTACCGGGACTTATGGCTACACCTTC.

This clone was observed a handful of times. The V gene is TRBV4-1, the J gene TRBJ1-1, with 8 bases matching TRBD1. Germline CDR1 is MGHRA and CDR2 is YSYEKL. V was clipped by 1 base and J by 1 base; unmatched bases: 5. This CDR3 is 16 amino acids long. The CDR3 DNA sequence: TGCGCCAGCAGCCAAGGGACAGGGTTGAGGAACACTGAAGCTTTCTTT. Translation gives CASSQGTGLRNTEAFF.

The sample holds one count of this clone. The gene calls are TRBV10-1 and TRBJ1-1; 10 nucleotides align to TRBD1. This CDR3 spans 15 amino acids. J was trimmed by 4 bases and V by 3 bases; bases with no gene match: 5. CDR1 is WNHNN and CDR2 is SYGVQD in the germline V gene (reference sequence). CDR3 DNA: TGCGCCAGCAGTGAAGTGGGGACAGGGGCCACTGAAGCTTTCTTT. It encodes CASSEVGTGATEAFF.

This chain uses TRBV11-2 with TRBJ1-1; weak D call: TRBD1 (5 bases). Germline CDR1 SGHAT, CDR2 FQNNGV. Trimming removed 3 bases from V and 4 bases from J, with 9 bases in between. The CDR3 contains 13 residues. CDR3: CASSFQGFTEAFF. In DNA form, the CDR3 reads TGTGCCAGCAGCTTCCAGGGTTTCACTGAAGCTTTCTTT. Drawing the rest from reference TRBV11-2 and TRBJ1-1, the complete variable domain is EAGVAQSPRYKIIEKRQSVAFWCNPISGHATLYWYQQILGQGPKLLIQFQNNGVVDDSQLPKDRFSAERLKGVDSTLKIQPAKLEDSAVYLCASSFQGFTEAFFGQGTRLTVV.

The rearrangement links TRBV9 to TRBJ2-3; D is perhaps TRBD1 (6 bases). Germline CDR1 and CDR2: SGDLS and YYNGEE. V gave up 3 bases and J gave up 5 bases, with 22 bases separating them. There are 17 residues in the CDR3. The CDR3 is CASSAPFRGAVGDTQYF. CDR3 in DNA: TGTGCCAGCAGCGCCCCCTTCAGGGGCGCGGTTGGAGATACGCAGTATTTT.

V gene TRBV24-1 combines with J gene TRBJ1-5; D possibly corresponds to TRBD1 (6 bases). This CDR3 has 15 residues. V lost 8 bases to trimming and J lost 3 bases, with 16 bases between them. Germline CDR1 and CDR2: KGHDR and SFDVKD. The CDR3 nucleotides read TGTGCCACCACTCTAGCGGCAGGGGTCAATCAGCCCCAGCATTTT. Translating gives CATTLAAGVNQPQHF.

The genes are TRBV13 and TRBJ1-1; TRBD1 agrees at 10 bases. CDR1 is PRHDT and CDR2 is FYEKMQ in the germline V gene (reference sequence). Trimming took 4 bases from V and 0 from J; bases not matched to a gene: 5. The CDR3 covers 16 residues. The CDR3 bases are TGTGCCAGCAGCTCCGGACAGGGGGTCCTGAACACTGAAGCTTTCTTT. It encodes CASSSGQGVLNTEAFF. The whole variable domain, filled in from reference TRBV13 and TRBJ1-1, reads AAGVIQSPRHLIKEKRETATLKCYPIPRHDTVYWYQQGPGQDPQFLISFYEKMQSDKGSIPDRFSAQQFSDYHSELNMSSLELGDSALYFCASSSGQGVLNTEAFFGQGTRLTVV.

The rearrangement links TRBV6-5 to TRBJ2-3; D is perhaps TRBD1 (5 bases). V was cut by 0 bases and J by 2 bases, with 9 bases left in between. CDR3 length: 15 residues. Germline values: CDR1 MNHEY, CDR2 SVGAGI. The CDR3 loop is CASSYSGVHTDTQYF. CDR3 nucleotides: TGTGCCAGCAGTTACTCAGGGGTCCACACAGATACGCAGTATTTT.

The CDR3 is CASRTTSTDTQYF. In DNA form, the CDR3 reads TGTGCCAGCAGGACGACTAGCACAGATACGCAGTATTTT. V gene TRBV5-4 combines with J gene TRBJ2-3; D call uncertain. This CDR3 has 13 residues. The ends were cut back, 5 bases at V and 0 bases at J, with 7 bases in the middle. Germline lookup yields CDR1 SGHNT and CDR2 YYREEE (reference sequence). Looking up the rest from reference TRBV5-4 and TRBJ2-3 gives the full variable domain: ETGVTQSPTHLIKTRGQQVTLRCSSQSGHNTVSWYQQALGQGPQFIFQYYREEENGRGNFPPRFSGLQFPNYSSELNVNALELDDSALYLCASRTTSTDTQYFGPGTRLTVL.

V is TRBV2 and J is TRBJ1-2; the D gene is possibly TRBD1 (5 bases). The V end was cut by 6 bases, the J end by 2 bases, with 16 bases between. CDR3 length equals 15 residues. Germline V gene lookup returns CDR1 SNHLY and CDR2 FYNNEI. CDR3 loop: CASRPGVVGNYGYTF. For the CDR3, the DNA is TGTGCCAGCAGGCCGGGGGTGGTTGGGAACTATGGCTACACCTTC. The full variable domain, its missing parts supplied by reference TRBV2 and TRBJ1-2, is EPEVTQTPSHQVTQMGQEVILRCVPISNHLYFYWYRQILGQKVEFLVSFYNNEISEKSEIFDDQFSVERPDGSNFTLKIRSTKLEDSAMYFCASRPGVVGNYGYTFGSGTRLTVV.

The V gene is TRBV7-9, the J gene TRBJ2-7; D unclear. The germline V gene encodes CDR1 SEHNR and CDR2 FQNEAQ (reference sequence). CDR3 length equals 12 residues. Trimming pared 2 bases from V and 2 bases from J, leaving 4 bases between. For the CDR3, the DNA is TGTGCCAGCAGCTTAACAGCCTACGAGCAGTACTTC. It yields the protein CASSLTAYEQYF.

The chain joins TRBV19 to TRBJ1-3; 7 nucleotides match TRBD1. With V trimmed by 3 bases and J by 8 bases, 4 bases remained unmatched. Germline CDR1 is LNHDA and CDR2 is SQIVND (reference sequence). CDR3 length equals 13 residues. CDR3 region: CASSINRGDTIYF. As DNA, the CDR3 is TGTGCCAGTAGTATTAACAGGGGAGACACCATATATTTT.

The chain employs TRBV25-1 and TRBJ1-3; TRBD1 matches 7 bases. The junction had 2 bases not matched to a gene; V was cut back by 6 bases and J by 0 bases. Per germline, CDR1 MGHDK and CDR2 SYGVNS. This CDR3 contains 14 residues. CDR3 in DNA: TGTGCCAGCAGACCAGGGGGCTCTGGAAACACCATATATTTT. It codes for CASRPGGSGNTIYF.

This rearrangement joins TRBV5-1 to TRBJ1-2, with 7 bases lining up with TRBD1. V lost 5 bases, J lost 6 bases, and 10 bases stayed unmatched. Germline V lookup: CDR1 SGHRS, CDR2 YFSETQ. The CDR3 runs 14 residues. As DNA, the CDR3 is TGCGCCAGCAGACCCGGGACAGATGAGGATGGCTACACCTTC. This codes for CASRPGTDEDGYTF.

The chain has TRBV19 and TRBJ1-2; TRBD1 matches at 8 bases. With V trimmed by 7 bases and J by 4 bases, 8 bases remained unmatched. Germline lookup yields CDR1 LNHDA and CDR2 SQIVND (reference sequence). This CDR3 is 14 amino acids long. The CDR3 DNA reads TGTGCCAGTACCCTGACAGGGGCGGGCTATGGCTACACCTTC. Its translation: CASTLTGAGYGYTF. The variable domain in full, completed from reference TRBV19 and TRBJ1-2, reads DGGITQSPKYLFRKEGQNVTLSCEQNLNHDAMYWYRQDPGQGLRLIYYSQIVNDFQKGDIAEGYSVSREKKESFPLTVTSAQKNPTAFYLCASTLTGAGYGYTFGSGTRLTVV.

The chain employs TRBV6-5 and TRBJ2-3, with D possibly being TRBD1 (6 bases). Trimming took 2 bases from V and 3 from J, leaving 12 bases between them. Germline CDR1 reads MNHEY; CDR2 reads SVGAGI. This CDR3 region has 15 residues. This chain's CDR3 is CASSYGTPRTDTQYF. The CDR3 DNA is TGTGCCAGCAGTTACGGGACACCAAGGACAGATACGCAGTATTTT.

The chain recombines TRBV27 with TRBJ2-1; no definite D call. Trimming shortened V by 2 bases and J by 9 bases, and 17 bases separated the two germline ends. Germline values: CDR1 MNHEY, CDR2 SMNVEV (reference sequence). There are 15 residues in the CDR3. Written as DNA, the CDR3 is TGTGCCAGCAGTTTAATGGTAACCGCCGTCGGTGAGCAGTTCTTC. Its translation: CASSLMVTAVGEQFF.

The rearrangement joins TRBV2 to TRBJ1-4; perhaps TRBD1 as D (5 bases). The CDR3 has 16 residues. The V gene lost 1 base and the J gene lost 4 bases, with 13 bases spanning the gap. The germline V gene has CDR1 SNHLY and CDR2 FYNNEI. CDR3 bases: TGTGCCAGCAGTGAAGGGCCTCTGGGGGGTAATGAAAAACTGTTTTTT. Protein product: CASSEGPLGGNEKLFF.

The rearrangement joins TRBV10-2 to TRBJ2-7; tentative D call: TRBD2 (6 bases). This CDR3 has 14 residues. V shed 1 base and J shed 3 bases, with 10 bases lying between them. Germline V gene data show CDR1 as WSHSY and CDR2 as SAAADI. The CDR3: CASSEYEGGYEQYF. CDR3 nucleotides: TGCGCCAGCAGTGAGTACGAGGGAGGCTACGAGCAGTACTTC.